The entry that follows covers one TCR beta chain sequence. Its specificity is unknown. A read error is possible here, since a much larger clone lies one base away. From around 0.5 ug total RNA, TCR beta cDNA was generated with a primer in the constant region. What produced the TCR beta libraries was three nested multiplex PCR rounds using slightly modified ARM-PCR. Investigators reported that the first two PCR rounds, at around 10 cycles each, used TRBV1-TRBV30 forward primers with a C-beta reverse primer. A single record per CDR3 protein comes from TCRdb applying MiXCR to the multiplex PCR reads. The sample has under 200,000 distinct CDR3 sequences, approximately 80% seen once. The germline gives CDR1 MDHEN, CDR2 SYDVKM. This CDR3 spans 14 amino acids. V was cut by 7 bases and J by 7 bases, with 20 bases left in between. Bulk tissue was left unsorted, and RNA and DNA were co-extracted from about 19-30 mg of it.

This entry comes from a study of tumor-infiltrating lymphocytes in primary liver carcinoma. Across the study: Productive TCRbeta reads per sample were roughly 3.5 to 7.5 million, not differing by tissue. Overall study results and limits: Among top clones, only about 7-25% appeared in all five tumor regions.

The clonotype was recovered from a man aged 35 to 55 with primary liver carcinoma and hepatitis B virus infection. The material sequenced was tumor tissue from primary liver carcinoma. The chain has TRBV28 and TRBJ2-7; D may be TRBD2 (6 bases). The CDR3 here is CASKPEGSSGEQYF. CDR3 bases: TGTGCCAGCAAGCCGGAGGGGTCATCCGGGGAGCAGTACTTC.